Below are 4 T cell receptor beta chains sequenced from a single sample in a study of blood T cell repertoires in COVID-19. The data were produced by immunoSEQ multiplex PCR, yet TCRdb's version contains in-frame clones alone and is incomplete. This table has 90,000 to 130,000 clones, 88% appearing once. The sample taken for sequencing was peripheral blood. The receptors shown here come from a woman aged 45 to 65 with acute or convalescent COVID-19.

This clone was detected once. V usage is TRBV29-1 and J usage is TRBJ2-1; 7 nucleotides match TRBD1. The V gene end was trimmed by 8 bases and the J gene end by 0 bases; junction bases not matched to a gene: 7. The CDR3 spans 14 residues. CDR1 is SQVTM and CDR2 is ANQGSEA in the germline V gene. CDR3 region: CSQRGLGSYNEQFF. The DNA for the CDR3 is TGCAGCCAGAGGGGGCTCGGCTCCTACAATGAGCAGTTCTTC.

This rearrangement joins TRBV6-5 to TRBJ2-5, with TRBD1 identical over 10 bases. This CDR3 region has 15 residues. Germline V gene lookup returns CDR1 MNHEY and CDR2 SVGAGI. The ends lost 6 bases at V and 0 bases at J; junction bases unmatched: 4. The CDR3 loop is CASRDRGTNQETQYF. The CDR3 DNA follows: TGTGCCAGCAGGGACAGGGGGACGAACCAAGAGACCCAGTACTTC.

This clone has only one observation. Here the CDR3 DNA reads TGTGCCAGTAGTTACGACAGGGGCGCGGAAAACACCATATATTTT. It codes for CASSYDRGAENTIYF. V and J are TRBV19 and TRBJ1-3, with TRBD1 matching over 8 bases. This CDR3 has 15 residues. V lost 5 bases, J lost 6 bases, and 9 bases stayed unmatched. Per germline, CDR1 LNHDA and CDR2 SQIVND (reference sequence).

The chain links TRBV19 to TRBJ2-1, with D tentatively TRBD1 (6 bases). V was shortened by 6 bases and J by 10 bases, with 16 bases between the two germline ends. CDR1 is LNHDA, CDR2 SQIVND, per germline (reference sequence). This CDR3 has 13 amino acids. In DNA form, the CDR3 reads TGTGCCAGTAGGCCTGAGGGGGAGCGGGAGCAGTTCTTC. Residues: CASRPEGEREQFF.